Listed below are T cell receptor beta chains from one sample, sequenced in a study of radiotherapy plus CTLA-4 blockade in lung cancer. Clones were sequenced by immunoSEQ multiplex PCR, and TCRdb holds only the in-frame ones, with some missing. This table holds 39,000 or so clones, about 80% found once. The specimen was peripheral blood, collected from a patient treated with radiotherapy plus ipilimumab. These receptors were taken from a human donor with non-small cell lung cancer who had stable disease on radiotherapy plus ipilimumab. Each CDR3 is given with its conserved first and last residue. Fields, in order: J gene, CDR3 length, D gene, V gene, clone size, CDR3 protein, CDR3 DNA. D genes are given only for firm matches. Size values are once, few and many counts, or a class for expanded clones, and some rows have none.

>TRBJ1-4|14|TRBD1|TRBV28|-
CASSFGQGNEKLFF
TGTGCCAGCAGCTTCGGACAGGGGAATGAAAAACTGTTTTTT
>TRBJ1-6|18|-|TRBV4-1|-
CASSQVIVDLTNNSPLHF
TGCGCCAGCAGCCAAGTTATCGTGGACCTGACCAATAATTCACCCCTCCACTTT
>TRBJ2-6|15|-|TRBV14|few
CASSQGFSGANVLTF
TGTGCCAGCAGCCAAGGGTTCTCTGGGGCCAACGTCCTGACTTTC
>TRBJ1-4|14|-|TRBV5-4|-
CASSLSGRNEKLFF
TGTGCCAGCAGCTTATCAGGGAGAAATGAAAAACTGTTTTTT
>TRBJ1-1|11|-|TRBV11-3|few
CASSWRTEAFF
TGTGCCAGCAGCTGGCGAACTGAAGCTTTCTTT
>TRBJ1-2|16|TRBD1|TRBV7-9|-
CASSSGTALTNYGYTF
TGTGCCAGCAGCTCAGGGACAGCACTCACTAACTATGGCTACACCTTC
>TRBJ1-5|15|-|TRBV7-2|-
CASSLGGQRYQPQHF
TGTGCCAGCAGCTTAGGTGGACAGCGTTATCAGCCCCAGCATTTT
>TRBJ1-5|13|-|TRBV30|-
CAWSIGDVQPQHF
TGTGCCTGGAGCATCGGGGACGTGCAGCCCCAGCATTTT
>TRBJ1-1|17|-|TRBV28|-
CASSYKKAWDPFTEAFF
TGTGCCAGCAGTTACAAAAAAGCGTGGGATCCTTTCACTGAAGCTTTCTTT
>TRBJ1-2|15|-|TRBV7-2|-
CASSLERTVSYGYTF
TGTGCCAGCAGCTTAGAACGGACAGTAAGCTATGGCTACACCTTC
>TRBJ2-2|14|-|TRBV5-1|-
CASRGPTNTGELFF
TGCGCCAGCAGAGGTCCGACGAACACCGGGGAGCTGTTTTTT
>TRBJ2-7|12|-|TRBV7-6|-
CASSLRSYEQYF
TGTGCCAGCAGCCTTCGTTCTTACGAGCAGTACTTC
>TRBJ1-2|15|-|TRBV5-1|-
CASSSDGIPSYGYTF
TGCGCCAGCAGCTCCGACGGCATACCATCCTATGGCTACACCTTC
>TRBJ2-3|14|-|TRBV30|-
CAWRGMVSTDTQYF
TGTGCCTGGAGGGGGATGGTGAGCACAGATACGCAGTATTTT
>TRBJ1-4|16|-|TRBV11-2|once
CASSSGQFATNEKLFF
TGTGCCAGCAGCTCGGGACAATTTGCAACTAATGAAAAACTGTTTTTT
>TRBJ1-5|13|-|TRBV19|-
CASSITANQPQHF
TGTGCCAGTAGTATCACGGCTAATCAGCCCCAGCATTTT
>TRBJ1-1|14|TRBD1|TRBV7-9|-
CASSLGQQNTEAFF
TGTGCCAGCAGCTTGGGACAGCAGAACACTGAAGCTTTCTTT
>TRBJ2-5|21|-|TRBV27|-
CASTLRAGQGGRTSGEETQYF
TGTGCCAGCACCCTCAGGGCGGGACAGGGAGGAAGGACTAGCGGAGAAGAGACCCAGTACTTC
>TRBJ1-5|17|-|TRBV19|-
CASSIQDRPVSNQPQHF
TGTGCCAGTAGTATACAGGACAGACCCGTTAGCAATCAGCCCCAGCATTTT
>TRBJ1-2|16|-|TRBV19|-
CASSSPPTGALKGYTF
TGTGCCAGTAGTTCACCCCCGACAGGCGCTTTGAAAGGCTACACCTTC
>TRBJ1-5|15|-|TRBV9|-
CASSVVGRSNQPQHF
TGTGCCAGCAGCGTAGTCGGGCGAAGCAATCAGCCCCAGCATTTT
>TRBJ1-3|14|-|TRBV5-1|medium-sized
CASSLGGTGNTIYF
TGCGCCAGCAGCTTGGGAGGGACTGGAAACACCATATATTTT
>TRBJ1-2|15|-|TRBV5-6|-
CASSPIKQGHYGYTF
TGTGCCAGCAGTCCAATAAAACAGGGACACTATGGCTACACCTTC
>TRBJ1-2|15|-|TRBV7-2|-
CASSLVWGDLYGYTF
TGTGCCAGCAGCTTAGTCTGGGGCGACCTCTATGGCTACACCTTC
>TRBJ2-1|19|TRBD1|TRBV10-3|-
CAISTTGTGGTSSYNEQFF
TGTGCCATCAGTACCACCGGGACAGGGGGAACTAGCTCCTACAATGAGCAGTTCTTC
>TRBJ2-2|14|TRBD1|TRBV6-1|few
CASSLDRAGGELFF
TGTGCCAGCAGCCTAGACAGGGCGGGCGGGGAGCTGTTTTTT
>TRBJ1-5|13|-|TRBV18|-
CASSPGGNQPQHF
TGTGCCAGCTCACCTGGGGGCAATCAGCCCCAGCATTTT
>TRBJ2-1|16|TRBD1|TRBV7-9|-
CASSLGGQGAKNEQFF
TGTGCCAGCAGCTTAGGGGGACAGGGGGCAAAAAATGAGCAGTTCTTC
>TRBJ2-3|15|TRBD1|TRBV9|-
CASSRDRGLLDTQYF
TGTGCCAGCAGCCGAGACAGGGGTTTGTTAGATACGCAGTATTTT
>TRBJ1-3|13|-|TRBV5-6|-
CASSLRQGNTIYF
TGTGCCAGCAGCTTAAGACAGGGAAACACCATATATTTT
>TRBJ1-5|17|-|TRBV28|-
CASSLLTYQDSNQPQHF
TGTGCCAGCAGTTTATTGACATACCAAGATAGCAATCAGCCCCAGCATTTT
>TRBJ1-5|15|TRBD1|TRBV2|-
CASSEEGTDNQPQHF
TGTGCCAGCAGTGAAGAGGGGACAGATAATCAGCCCCAGCATTTT
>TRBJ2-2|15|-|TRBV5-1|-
CASSRVSGRAGELFF
TGCGCCAGCAGCAGAGTAAGCGGAAGGGCCGGGGAGCTGTTTTTT
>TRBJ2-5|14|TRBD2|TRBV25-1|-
CASSDLSGEETQYF
TGTGCCAGCAGTGATCTTAGCGGGGAAGAGACCCAGTACTTC
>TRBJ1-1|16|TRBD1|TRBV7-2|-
CASSSRPGTGGGTAFF
TGTGCCAGCAGCTCACGTCCCGGGACAGGGGGCGGGACGGCTTTCTTT
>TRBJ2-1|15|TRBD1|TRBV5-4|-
CASSIGTDWFNEQFF
TGTGCCAGCAGCATCGGGACAGACTGGTTCAATGAGCAGTTCTTC
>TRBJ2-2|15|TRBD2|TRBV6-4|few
CASSIAGANTGELFF
TGTGCCAGCAGTATAGCGGGGGCGAACACCGGGGAGCTGTTTTTT
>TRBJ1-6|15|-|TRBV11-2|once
CASSLDPGISSPLHF
TGTGCCAGCAGCTTAGATCCAGGGATTAGTTCACCCCTCCACTTT
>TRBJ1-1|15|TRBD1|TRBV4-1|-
CASSQIGGAEGEAFF
TGCGCCAGCAGCCAAATAGGGGGCGCGGAGGGTGAAGCTTTCTTT
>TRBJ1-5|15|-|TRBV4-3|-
CASSQEGGMRQPQHF
TGCGCCAGCAGCCAAGAAGGTGGGATGCGGCAGCCCCAGCATTTT
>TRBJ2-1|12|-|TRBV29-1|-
CSATTRYNEQFF
TGCAGCGCAACCACTAGATACAATGAGCAGTTCTTC
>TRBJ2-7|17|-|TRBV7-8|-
CASSLNAGETGAYEQYF
TGTGCCAGCAGCTTGAATGCCGGAGAGACAGGAGCCTACGAGCAGTACTTC
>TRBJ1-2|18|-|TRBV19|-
CASTLGGAPPWSSYGYTF
TGTGCCAGTACCCTAGGGGGGGCCCCCCCTTGGAGCTCCTATGGCTACACCTTC
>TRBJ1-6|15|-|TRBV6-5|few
CASKARRGANSPLHF
TGTGCCAGCAAGGCCCGCCGGGGCGCGAATTCACCCCTCCACTTT
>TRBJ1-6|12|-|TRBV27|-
CASSLGNSPLHF
TGTGCCAGCAGTCTGGGAAATTCACCCCTCCACTTT
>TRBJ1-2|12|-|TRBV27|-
CASWRDNYGYTF
TGTGCCAGCTGGCGGGACAACTATGGCTACACCTTC
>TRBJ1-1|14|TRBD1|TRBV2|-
CASSVDRGGTEAFF
TGTGCCAGCAGCGTGGACAGGGGTGGCACTGAAGCTTTCTTT
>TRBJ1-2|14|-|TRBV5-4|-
CASSRTQGNYGYTF
TGTGCCAGCAGCCGAACCCAGGGAAACTATGGCTACACCTTC